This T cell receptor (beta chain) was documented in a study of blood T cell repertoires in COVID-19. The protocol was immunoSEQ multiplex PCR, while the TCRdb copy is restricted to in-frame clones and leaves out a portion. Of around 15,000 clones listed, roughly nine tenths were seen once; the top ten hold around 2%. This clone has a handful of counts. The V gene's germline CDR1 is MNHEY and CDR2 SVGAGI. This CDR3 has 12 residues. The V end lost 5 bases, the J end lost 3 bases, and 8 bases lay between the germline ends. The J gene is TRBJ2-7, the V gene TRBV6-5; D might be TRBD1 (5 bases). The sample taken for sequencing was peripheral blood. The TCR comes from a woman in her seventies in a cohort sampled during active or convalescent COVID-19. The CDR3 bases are TGTGCCAGCAGTCGACAGTACTACGAGCAGTACTTC. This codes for CASSRQYYEQYF.